One TCR beta chain is described in this entry. Its cognate antigen is unknown. The diagnosis was founded upon clinical symptoms, serum thyroxine, TRAb, thyroid ultrasound and orbital computed tomography. RNA transcripts were the source from which TCR beta CDR3 regions were amplified. HTBI-primed RT-PCR formed the first round, and a multiplex PCR formed the second. One entry per CDR3 protein, called by TCRdb with MiXCR from the multiplex PCR reads. The top ten clones hold approximately 10% of a sample with 1 million to 1.3 million distinct CDR3 sequences, less than 45% of them seen once. The sample comes from a study of Graves' ophthalmopathy and Graves' hyperthyroidism. Study-level points and caveats: Sensitivity of around 67% and specificity of less than 75% were achieved by the model that predicted ophthalmopathy progression.

Germline CDR1 is MNHNY and CDR2 is SVGAGI (reference sequence). Losses at the gene ends were 1 base for V and 5 bases for J; bases not matched to a gene: 7. The CDR3 loop spans 15 amino acids. The V call is TRBV6-6, the J call TRBJ2-5; 7 bases fit TRBD2. Sample: peripheral blood or thyroid tissue (not recorded which). This sequence originates from an adult man with Graves' hyperthyroidism. The CDR3, as DNA: TGTGCCAGCAGTTACTGGCGGGAGCCTCGTGAGACCCAGTACTTC. Its translation is CASSYWREPRETQYF.